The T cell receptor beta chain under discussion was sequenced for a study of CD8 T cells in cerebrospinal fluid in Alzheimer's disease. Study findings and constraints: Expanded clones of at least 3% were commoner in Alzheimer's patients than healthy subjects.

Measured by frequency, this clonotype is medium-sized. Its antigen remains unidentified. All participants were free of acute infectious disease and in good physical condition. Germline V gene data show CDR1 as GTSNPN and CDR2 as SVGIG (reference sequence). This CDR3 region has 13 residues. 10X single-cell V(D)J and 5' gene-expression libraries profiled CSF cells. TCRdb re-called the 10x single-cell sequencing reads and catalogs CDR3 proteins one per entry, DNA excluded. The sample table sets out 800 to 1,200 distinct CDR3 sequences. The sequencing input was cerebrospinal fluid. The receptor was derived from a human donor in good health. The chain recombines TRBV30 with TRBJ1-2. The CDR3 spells CAWNSERQYGYTF.